The present T cell receptor (beta chain) was sequenced within a study of human T cells and chemical hapten exposure. Study findings and constraints: In the PT1 data, expanded TCR counts showed a positive correlation with patch test score. Those TCRs sitting above 1 in 1000 frequency stayed the same with DPC sensitization.

Time point specified: pre-sensitization, week 0. The treatment here: therapeutic diphenylcyclopropenone sensitization with weekly scalp DPC. Blood collection happened ahead of applying each patch test. Individual cDNA molecules had unique molecular identifiers attached to them by the library. TCRdb re-called the RACE reads through MiXCR, storing one row per CDR3 protein. Altogether around 100,000 distinct CDR3 sequences are present, more than 10% being singletons, with the ten largest covering approximately 3.4%. This clonotype has a handful of counts. Its antigen is unidentified. This CDR3 is built from 15 residues. The junction had 8 bases not matched to a gene; V was cut back by 3 bases and J by 6 bases. Germline V gene sequence: CDR1 ENHRY, CDR2 SYGVKD.

This sample comprised whole blood, obtained in connection with sensitization to the hapten diphenylcyclopropenone (DPC). The receptor was derived from a woman aged 55-70 years with alopecia areata. Some clones in this sample may be carry-over from other donors' samples. This chain connects TRBV10-3 to TRBJ1-1, with 9 positions matching TRBD1. CDR3 sequence (DNA): TGTGCCATCAGTGACCCACAGGGGGCGAGACCTGAAGCTTTCTTT. It is translated as CAISDPQGARPEAFF.